This entry features one T cell receptor beta chain sequence. What it binds is not known. Deletions cut 6 bases from V and 4 bases from J, with 18 bases between. CDR1 and CDR2 (germline): SNHLY, FYNNEI. The CDR3 totals 15 residues. Expressed TCRB transcripts were sequenced because the entire RNA isolate underwent reverse transcription. Clones were read by immunoSEQ multiplex PCR, and TCRdb kept only the in-frame ones, dropping some. The table includes 250,000 to 350,000 clones, approximately 14% detected once. These data are taken from a study of beta chain features in type 1 diabetes. Study results and limitations: VDJ junctions sequenced from type 1 diabetes patients showed fewer insertions and more deletions. In all four CD4+ subsets, TCRB CDR3 length was significantly, moderately reduced in type 1 diabetes.

Sequencing input: naive CD4+ T cells from blood. The chain is built from TRBV2 and TRBJ1-2, with a weak D call TRBD1 (5 bases). This clonotype was sampled from a man aged 30 to 39 with type 1 diabetes. The CDR3 spells CASRTVSQQSYGYTF. In DNA, the CDR3 is TGTGCCAGCAGGACAGTCAGCCAGCAGTCCTATGGCTACACCTTC.